This is a list of T cell receptor beta chains from one sample in a study of T cell changes during pregnancy in multiple sclerosis. The method was immunoSEQ multiplex PCR; TCRdb's version includes in-frame clones alone and lacks a portion of them. The table lists roughly 49,000 clones, around 95% of them singletons, with 5.9% in the top ten. The source material was CD8+ T cells from peripheral blood mononuclear cells, sampled in the first trimester of pregnancy. These receptor sequences come from a female donor with multiple sclerosis, enrolled in a pregnancy study. Both conserved end residues are part of each CDR3. Fields, in order: J gene, V gene, CDR3 protein.

>TRBJ2-1|TRBV30
CAWSLAGIGNEQFF
>TRBJ2-7|TRBV15
CATSRERDRAHEQYF
>TRBJ2-7|TRBV7-2
CASSTGTGGYEQYF
>TRBJ2-2|TRBV9
CASSVGQGYTGELFF
>TRBJ2-3|TRBV7-8
CASSSPGTSGRRGTDTQYF
>TRBJ2-7|TRBV27
CASSSGTSYEQYF
>TRBJ1-2|TRBV28
CASSPGQDYGYTF
>TRBJ1-2|TRBV19
CASSILGQGIYGYTF
>TRBJ1-2|TRBV25-1
CASSEYSQGYGYTF
>TRBJ2-1|TRBV28
CASRLAGGYEQFF
>TRBJ2-7|TRBV7-6
CASSSLDRTYEQYF
>TRBJ1-2|TRBV14
CASSQFRTGGLNYGYTF
>TRBJ1-2|TRBV9
CASSVNQGNGYTF
>TRBJ1-2|TRBV27
CASSYGRLRGYTF
>TRBJ1-1|TRBV5-1
CASSLGTNTEAFF
>TRBJ1-5|TRBV19
CASRSGGQPQHF